The present T cell receptor (beta chain) was sequenced within a study of post-analysis software for immune sequencing data. The wider study: Relapsing-remitting, secondary progressive and progressive-relapsing forms made up the multiple sclerosis disease courses. The study's findings and limits: There were about 5 TRBV segments more frequent in patients than controls, and TRBV5-6, TRBV5-1 and TRBV20-1 were among them. Controls significantly exceeded multiple sclerosis patients in normalized Chao1 diversity. Those samples that were prepared in the same batch co-clustered strongly by F measure.

As for this clonotype: Its antigen is as yet unknown.

Built from TCR beta cDNA, the libraries had unique molecular identifiers in them. The yield from roughly 1 to 10 million T cells was roughly 500,000 cDNA molecules in total. TCRdb processed the PCR reads anew with MiXCR; each CDR3 protein has one entry. The table records some 700,000 distinct CDR3 sequences, 55% to 60% of them present only once. CDR1 is MNHEY, CDR2 SVGAGI, per germline. V shed 4 bases, J shed 3 bases, and the junction held 5 bases outside the gene matches. The CDR3 contains 15 residues. Sequencing was performed on blood. This clonotype was obtained from a girl aged 2 to 9 with multiple sclerosis. The chain joins TRBV6-5 to TRBJ2-2; TRBD2 aligns across 7 bases. CDR3 nucleotide sequence: TGTGCCAGCAGTTTTGTGGGGGGGGACACCGGGGAGCTGTTTTTT. Its protein is CASSFVGGDTGELFF.